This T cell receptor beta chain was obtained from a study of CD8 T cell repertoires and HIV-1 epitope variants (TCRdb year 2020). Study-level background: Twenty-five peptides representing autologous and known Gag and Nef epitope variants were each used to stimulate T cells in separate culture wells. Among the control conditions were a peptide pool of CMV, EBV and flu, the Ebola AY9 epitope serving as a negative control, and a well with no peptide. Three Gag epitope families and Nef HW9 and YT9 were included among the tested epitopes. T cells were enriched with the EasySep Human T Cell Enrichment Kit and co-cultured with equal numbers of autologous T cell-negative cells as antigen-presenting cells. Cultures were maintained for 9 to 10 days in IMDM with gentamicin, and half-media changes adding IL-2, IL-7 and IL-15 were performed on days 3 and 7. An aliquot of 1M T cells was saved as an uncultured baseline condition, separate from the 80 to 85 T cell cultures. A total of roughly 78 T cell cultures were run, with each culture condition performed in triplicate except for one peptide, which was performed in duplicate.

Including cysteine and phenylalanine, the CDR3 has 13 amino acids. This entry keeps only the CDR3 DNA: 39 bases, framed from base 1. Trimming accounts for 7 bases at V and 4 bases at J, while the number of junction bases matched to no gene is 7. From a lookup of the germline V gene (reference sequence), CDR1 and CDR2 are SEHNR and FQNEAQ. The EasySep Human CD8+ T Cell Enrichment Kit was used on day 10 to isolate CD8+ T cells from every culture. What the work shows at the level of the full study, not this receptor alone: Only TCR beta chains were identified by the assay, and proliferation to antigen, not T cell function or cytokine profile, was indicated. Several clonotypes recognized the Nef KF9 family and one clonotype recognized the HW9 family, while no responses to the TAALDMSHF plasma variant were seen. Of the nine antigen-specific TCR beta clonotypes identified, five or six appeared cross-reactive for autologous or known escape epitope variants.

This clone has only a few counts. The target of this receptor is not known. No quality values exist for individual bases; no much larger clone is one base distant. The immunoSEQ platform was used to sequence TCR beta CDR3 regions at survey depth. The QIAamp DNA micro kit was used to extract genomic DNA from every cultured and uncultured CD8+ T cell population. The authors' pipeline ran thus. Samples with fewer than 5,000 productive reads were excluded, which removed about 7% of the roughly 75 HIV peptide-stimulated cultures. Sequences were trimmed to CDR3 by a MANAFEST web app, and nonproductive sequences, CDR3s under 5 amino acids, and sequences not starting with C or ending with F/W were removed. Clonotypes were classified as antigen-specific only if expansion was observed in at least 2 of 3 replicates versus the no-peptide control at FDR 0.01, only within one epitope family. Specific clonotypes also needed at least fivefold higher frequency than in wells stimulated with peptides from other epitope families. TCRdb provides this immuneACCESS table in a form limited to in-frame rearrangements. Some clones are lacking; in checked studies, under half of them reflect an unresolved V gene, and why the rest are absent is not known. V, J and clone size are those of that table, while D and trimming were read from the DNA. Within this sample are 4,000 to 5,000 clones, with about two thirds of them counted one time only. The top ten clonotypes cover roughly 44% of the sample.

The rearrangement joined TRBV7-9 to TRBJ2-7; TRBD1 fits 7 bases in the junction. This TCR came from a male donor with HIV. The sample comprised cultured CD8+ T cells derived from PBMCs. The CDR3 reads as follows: CASTTWDRYEQYF. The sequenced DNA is TGTGCCAGCACCACTTGGGACAGATACGAGCAGTACTTC.